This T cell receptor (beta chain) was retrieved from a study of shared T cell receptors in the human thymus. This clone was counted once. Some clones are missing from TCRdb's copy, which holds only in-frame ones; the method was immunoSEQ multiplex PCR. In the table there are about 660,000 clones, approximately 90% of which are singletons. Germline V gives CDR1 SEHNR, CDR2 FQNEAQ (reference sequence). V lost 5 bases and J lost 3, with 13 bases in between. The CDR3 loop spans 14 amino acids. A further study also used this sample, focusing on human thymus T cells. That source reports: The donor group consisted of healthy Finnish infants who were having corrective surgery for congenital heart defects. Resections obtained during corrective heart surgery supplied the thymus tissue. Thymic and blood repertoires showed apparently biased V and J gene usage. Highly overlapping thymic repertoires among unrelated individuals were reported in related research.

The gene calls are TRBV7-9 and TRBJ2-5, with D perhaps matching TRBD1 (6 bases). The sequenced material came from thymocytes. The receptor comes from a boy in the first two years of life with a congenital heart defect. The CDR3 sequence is CASSKSPGEETQYF. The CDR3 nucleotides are TGTGCCAGCAGCAAATCCCCAGGGGAAGAGACCCAGTACTTC.